The source of this T cell receptor (beta chain) is a study of blood T cell repertoires in COVID-19. Looked up from germline, CDR1 is KGHSH and CDR2 is LQKENI. The CDR3 loop spans 14 amino acids. V shed 6 bases and J shed 9 bases, with 15 bases lying between them. TCRdb's table, derived via immunoSEQ multiplex PCR, lists solely in-frame clones and lacks some. Of around 220,000 clones listed, 75% to 90% are singletons. Material: peripheral blood. The V gene is TRBV18, the J gene TRBJ1-6; D gene ambiguous. This clonotype originated in a woman aged 80 or older with COVID-19, enrolled during active disease. CDR3 in DNA: TGTGCCAGCTCCCCCGCCACAGCTCTTTCACCCCTCCACTTT. Translated, it gives CASSPATALSPLHF.